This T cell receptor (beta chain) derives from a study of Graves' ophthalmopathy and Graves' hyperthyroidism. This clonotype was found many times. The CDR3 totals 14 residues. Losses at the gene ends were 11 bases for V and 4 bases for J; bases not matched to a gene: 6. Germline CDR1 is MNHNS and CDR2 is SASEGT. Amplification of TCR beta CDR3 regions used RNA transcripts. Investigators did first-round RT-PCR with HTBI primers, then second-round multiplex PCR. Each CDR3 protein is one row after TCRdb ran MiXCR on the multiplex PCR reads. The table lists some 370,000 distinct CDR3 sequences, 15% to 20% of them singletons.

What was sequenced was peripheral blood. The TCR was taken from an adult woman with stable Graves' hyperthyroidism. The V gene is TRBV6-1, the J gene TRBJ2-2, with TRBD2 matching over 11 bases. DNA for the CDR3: TGTGCCGTCGGGGGGACTAGCGGCACCGGGGAGCTGTTTTTT. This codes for CAVGGTSGTGELFF.